The TCR beta chain under discussion was sequenced for a study of blood T cells in healthy people across ages. Overall study: For every two T cells, template switching captured about one barcoded beta molecule.

Sample donors were healthy Caucasian individuals that came from Russia, aged roughly 6 to 95. With a J-beta primer mix and a sample-barcoded 5' primer, a second PCR ran about 7 to 11 cycles. TCRdb re-derived calls from the 5' RACE reads in MiXCR, one entry per CDR3 protein. This sample has 700,000 to 900,000 distinct CDR3 sequences, with roughly 50% found just once. General observations from the study: TCR beta diversity per million T cells fell roughly linearly with age. Without sorted subsets, naive and antigen-experienced compartments could not be conclusively compared.

About this clonotype itself: The antigen is undetermined. At one end the junction does not follow the germline gene, possibly because of a read error.

Germline V gene data show CDR1 as SQVTM and CDR2 as ANQGSEA. The CDR3 has 15 residues. The clonotype originates from an elderly man in good health. V is TRBV29-1 and J is TRBJ2-1; 7 nucleotides line up with TRBD2. Sequenced: blood. The CDR3 reads CNVGVMGVGGDEQFF. In nucleotides, the CDR3 is TGCAACGTTGGGGTGATGGGGGTTGGGGGGGATGAGCAGTTCTTC.